The following is a T cell receptor (beta chain) sequence with its context. Generated by immunoSEQ multiplex PCR, the TCRdb table keeps only in-frame clones and is missing some. The sample lists roughly 250,000 clones, around 81% seen once, with 2.5% to 3% in the top ten. The source of the sample is a study of blood T cell repertoires in COVID-19. The overall study: Samples representing acute and convalescent COVID-19 were sourced from the United States, Italy and Spain. Sources were T cells, B-cell-depleted T cells, or PBMCs; the material itself was cDNA or gDNA.

This CDR3 contains 16 residues. V dropped 3 bases and J dropped 0 bases, with 12 bases sitting between them. In germline, CDR1 is KGHSH, CDR2 LQKENI. Input material: peripheral blood. V gene TRBV18 combines with J gene TRBJ1-3; maybe TRBD1 (6 bases). The sequence was obtained from an older woman with active or convalescent COVID-19. CDR3 residues: CASSPVPRGSGNTIYF. The CDR3 bases are TGTGCCAGCTCACCTGTACCCAGGGGCTCTGGAAACACCATATATTTT.